The 16 T cell receptor beta chains reported below all come from one sample, sequenced in a study of shared clonotypes between healthy human individuals. The table came from immunoSEQ multiplex PCR; TCRdb's copy has only in-frame clones and leaves some out. The sample yields a few million clones, around 92% seen once. The specimen sequenced was naive CD4+ T cells from PBMCs. The subset here: CD45RA+ positively selected. The receptor source for this set is a man between 18 and 35 years old in good health. Some clones in this sample may be carry-over from other donors' samples.

The chain carries TRBV7-3 and TRBJ2-7, with no clear D. The germline V gene encodes CDR1 SGHTA and CDR2 FQGTGA. V dropped 5 bases and J dropped 5 bases, with 13 bases sitting between them. This CDR3 contains 13 residues. The CDR3: CASSPSTGHEQYF. In DNA, the CDR3 is TGTGCCAGCAGCCCATCGACCGGCCACGAGCAGTACTTC.

The chain has TRBV10-3 and TRBJ1-5; possible D gene TRBD1, 5 bases. This CDR3 contains 15 residues. Germline V gene sequence: CDR1 ENHRY, CDR2 SYGVKD. The V gene lost 2 bases and the J gene lost 3 bases, with 11 bases spanning the gap. Here the CDR3 DNA reads TGTGCCATCAGTGAGAATACAGGTTACAATCAGCCCCAGCATTTT. It encodes CAISENTGYNQPQHF.

This CDR3 reads CASSQEGLAGYGGELFF. CDR3 DNA: TGCGCCAGCAGCCAAGAGGGACTAGCGGGATATGGTGGGGAGCTGTTTTTT. The chain recombines TRBV4-1 with TRBJ2-2; TRBD2 agrees at 13 bases. CDR1 and CDR2 from the germline V gene are MGHRA and YSYEKL. The CDR3 consists of 17 residues. V lost 0 bases to trimming and J lost 8 bases; unmatched junction nucleotides: 6.

The V and J genes are TRBV7-8 and TRBJ2-7; D is uncertain. CDR1 is SGHVS, CDR2 FQNEAQ, per germline. This CDR3 region has 14 residues. V lost 7 bases, J lost 1 base, and 14 bases lay in between. Here the CDR3 DNA reads TGTGCCAGCACCCTTCGGGTGCAATCCTACGAGCAGTACTTC. It yields the protein CASTLRVQSYEQYF.

Written as DNA, the CDR3 is TGCAGCGTTGTAAATCTAGCGGGAGGTAGGGAGCAGTACTTC. It encodes CSVVNLAGGREQYF. This rearrangement joins TRBV29-1 to TRBJ2-7; the match to TRBD2 covers 11 bases. From germline, CDR1 is SQVTM and CDR2 ANQGSEA. This CDR3 is 14 amino acids long. After removal of 4 bases from V and 7 bases from J, the junction contained 9 bases not matched to a gene.

This chain joins TRBV27 and TRBJ1-1, with 10 bases lining up with TRBD1. The V segment lost 6 bases and the J segment 4 bases; nucleotides outside the gene matches: 11. Germline assignment: CDR1 MNHEY and CDR2 SMNVEV (reference sequence). CDR3 size: 16 residues. CDR3 in amino acids: CASSLTGGLRITEAFF. DNA for the CDR3: TGTGCCAGCAGCTTGACAGGGGGCCTTCGTATCACTGAAGCTTTCTTT.

This sequence joins TRBV13 and TRBJ2-7; perhaps D is TRBD1 or TRBD2 (5 bases each). The CDR3 has 15 amino acids. Germline V CDR1 and CDR2: PRHDT, FYEKMQ (reference sequence). The germline V and J ends were trimmed by 6 bases and 7 bases, with 22 bases remaining between them. CDR3 in amino acids: CASRPAGTRRAEQYF. As DNA, the CDR3 is TGTGCCAGCAGACCCGCCGGGACGCGGCGGGCTGAGCAGTACTTC.

The chain is built from TRBV7-2 and TRBJ2-3, with 9 bases fitting TRBD2. CDR3 size: 15 residues. Germline CDR1 and CDR2: SGHTA and FQGNSA. The ends lost 1 base at V and 7 bases at J; junction bases unmatched: 6. The CDR3 DNA reads TGTGCCAGCAGCTTAGGAGCGGGAGGTATGAATACGCAGTATTTT. Its protein product is CASSLGAGGMNTQYF.

The rearrangement links TRBV7-9 to TRBJ1-3; D remains ambiguous. V was pared by 3 bases and J by 0 bases, with 6 bases between. CDR1 and CDR2 (germline): SEHNR, FQNEAQ (reference sequence). The CDR3 runs 14 residues. Here the CDR3 reads CASSFLYSGNTIYF. CDR3 nucleotide sequence: TGTGCCAGCAGCTTCCTTTACTCTGGAAACACCATATATTTT.

This chain uses TRBV6-6 with TRBJ1-6; the match to TRBD1 covers 9 bases. CDR1 is MNHNY and CDR2 is SVGAGI in the germline V gene (reference sequence). The CDR3 consists of 14 residues. The junction had 3 bases not matched to a gene; V was cut back by 6 bases and J by 6 bases. This CDR3 reads CASRPGQGNSPLHF. The CDR3 DNA sequence: TGTGCCAGCAGACCGGGACAGGGTAATTCACCCCTCCACTTT.

This clone occurred a few times. This chain connects TRBV28 to TRBJ1-1; D call uncertain. This CDR3 is built from 11 residues. The germline V gene has CDR1 MDHEN and CDR2 SYDVKM. CDR3 in DNA: TGTGCGAGCGTCGCGGGGACTGAAGCTTTCTTT. Encoded protein: CASVAGTEAFF.

The chain joins TRBV19 to TRBJ2-7; the match to TRBD2 covers 11 bases. This CDR3 has 21 residues. Germline V CDR1 and CDR2: LNHDA, SQIVND (reference sequence). The V and J ends lost 0 bases and 7 bases, in that order; junction bases with no gene match: 23. The CDR3 DNA is TGTGCCAGTAGTATAGATGTTTTTTCCCGGGCTAGCGGGAGGTACTTGGTGGAGCAGTACTTC. It is translated as CASSIDVFSRASGRYLVEQYF.

The chain couples TRBV5-1 to TRBJ1-1; TRBD1 agrees at 8 bases. With V trimmed by 3 bases and J by 5 bases, 12 bases remained unmatched. The V gene's germline CDR1 is SGHRS and CDR2 YFSETQ. The CDR3 runs 16 residues. The CDR3 DNA follows: TGCGCCAGCAGCTCGGATACAGGGGGTTCGGGGACTGAAGCTTTCTTT. Its translation: CASSSDTGGSGTEAFF.

Written as DNA, the CDR3 is TGTGCCAGCAGTTACTTGACAGGGCTGATGACCTACGAGCAGTACTTC. Translating gives CASSYLTGLMTYEQYF. The gene calls are TRBV27 and TRBJ2-7; 7 bases fit TRBD1. Germline V gene lookup returns CDR1 MNHEY and CDR2 SMNVEV (reference sequence). After removal of 4 bases from V and 2 bases from J, the junction contained 11 bases not matched to a gene. The CDR3 is made up of 16 amino acids.

This clone was picked up one time. The chain couples TRBV7-2 to TRBJ2-1; 11 nucleotides agree with TRBD2. Germline V CDR1 and CDR2: SGHTA, FQGNSA. The V segment lost 7 bases and the J segment 10 bases; nucleotides outside the gene matches: 9. CDR3 length: 14 amino acids. The CDR3 reads CASTIAGGPYEQFF. CDR3 coding DNA: TGTGCCAGCACCATAGCGGGAGGGCCGTACGAGCAGTTCTTC.

V gene TRBV7-9 combines with J gene TRBJ1-5; no definite D call. CDR3 size: 15 residues. Germline CDR1 and CDR2: SEHNR and FQNEAQ (reference sequence). Trimming removed 1 base at V and 5 bases at J, with 12 bases between. This CDR3 is CASSLGVPGDQPQHF. DNA of the CDR3: TGTGCCAGCAGCTTAGGGGTGCCCGGGGATCAGCCCCAGCATTTT.